A selection of T cell receptor beta chains follows, all from one sample in a study of T cell repertoires in ileal Crohn's disease. Clones were read by immunoSEQ multiplex PCR, and TCRdb kept only the in-frame ones, dropping some. Here the sample spans some 11,000 clones, 72% being singletons. The sample consisted of ileal tissue. The receptors stem from an adult with Crohn's disease. The CDR3 runs from the conserved cysteine through the conserved F or W. The D gene is left open where the match is weak. Clone size appears in some rows only: once, few, many, or a class for an expanded clone.

v_call	j_call	d_call	clone_size	cdr3_aa	cdr3_nt
TRBV9	TRBJ2-3	TRBD2	NA	CASSDAGLATDTQYF	TGTGCCAGCAGCGATGCGGGACTAGCGACAGATACGCAGTATTTT
TRBV19	TRBJ2-7	NA	NA	CASSNLGEQYF	TGTGCCAGTAGCAATCTCGGCGAGCAGTACTTC
TRBV14	TRBJ2-3	NA	few	CASSLYRTDTQYF	TGTGCCAGCAGTTTATATAGAACAGATACGCAGTATTTT
TRBV6-1	TRBJ1-5	NA	NA	CASSEGAGGQPQHF	TGTGCCAGCAGTGAAGGGGCAGGAGGTCAGCCCCAGCATTTT
TRBV6-5	TRBJ2-7	TRBD2	NA	CASGLAGGEQYF	TGTGCCAGCGGCTTGGCGGGGGGCGAGCAGTACTTC
TRBV7-2	TRBJ2-7	NA	NA	CASSQNGQGFVYEQYF	TGTGCCAGCAGCCAGAACGGGCAGGGGTTCGTTTACGAGCAGTACTTC
TRBV28	TRBJ1-2	NA	NA	CASSLRANYGYTF	TGTGCCAGCAGTCTTCGGGCTAACTATGGCTACACCTTC
TRBV2	TRBJ2-2	NA	NA	CASTYGSLTGELFF	TGTGCCAGCACCTACGGGAGCCTCACCGGGGAGCTGTTTTTT
TRBV28	TRBJ1-1	TRBD1	few	CASSLRGQGGAAFF	TGTGCCAGCAGTTTAAGGGGACAGGGTGGTGCAGCTTTCTTT
TRBV10-3	TRBJ1-1	NA	NA	CAISLGDTEAFF	TGTGCCATCAGCCTCGGGGACACTGAAGCTTTCTTT
TRBV7-8	TRBJ1-1	NA	NA	CASSLARRELLTEAFF	TGTGCCAGCAGCTTAGCCCGTCGGGAGCTCTTGACTGAAGCTTTCTTT
TRBV6-1	TRBJ2-7	TRBD1	once	CASSESPGTVYEQYF	TGTGCCAGCAGTGAATCCCCCGGGACAGTCTACGAGCAGTACTTC
TRBV19	TRBJ2-1	TRBD2	few	CASSISPGGGREQFF	TGTGCCAGTAGTATTTCGCCGGGAGGGGGAAGGGAGCAGTTCTTC
TRBV5-1	TRBJ2-2	NA	NA	CASSLFLSTGELFF	TGCGCCAGCAGCCTCTTCCTGAGCACCGGGGAGCTGTTTTTT
TRBV28	TRBJ1-5	NA	once	CASSAWRINQPQHF	TGTGCCAGCAGTGCGTGGAGGATCAATCAGCCCCAGCATTTT
TRBV6-4	TRBJ2-7	NA	NA	CASSDRRDYEQYF	TGTGCCAGCAGTGACCGGAGGGACTACGAGCAGTACTTC
TRBV4-2	TRBJ2-1	NA	NA	CASSQDLAPGGHEQFF	TGTGCCAGCAGCCAAGATCTTGCCCCGGGTGGCCATGAGCAGTTCTTC
TRBV19	TRBJ2-1	TRBD2	NA	CASSVSGEQFF	TGTGCCAGTAGTGTTAGCGGGGAGCAGTTCTTC
TRBV2	TRBJ1-4	NA	NA	CASHKYPNEKLFF	TGTGCCAGCCACAAGTACCCGAATGAAAAACTGTTTTTT
TRBV15	TRBJ2-5	NA	few	CATSRDISVQETQYF	TGTGCCACCAGCAGAGATATCTCGGTGCAAGAGACCCAGTACTTC
TRBV5-8	TRBJ2-7	NA	NA	CASSPQGGYEQYF	TGTGCCAGCAGCCCCCAGGGGGGATACGAGCAGTACTTC
TRBV27	TRBJ2-5	TRBD1	NA	CASSLTFPGTAAQETQYF	TGTGCCAGCAGTTTAACATTCCCCGGGACAGCGGCACAAGAGACCCAGTACTTC
TRBV6-6	TRBJ1-3	NA	NA	CASSYSPNSSGNTIYF	TGTGCCAGCAGTTACTCGCCCAATAGCTCTGGAAACACCATATATTTT
TRBV27	TRBJ1-2	NA	NA	CASSLSNYGGGYGYTF	TGTGCCAGCAGTTTATCGAATTACGGGGGGGGCTATGGCTACACCTTC
TRBV30	TRBJ1-6	NA	NA	CAWSVAVWGSPLHF	TGTGCCTGGAGTGTAGCGGTATGGGGTTCACCCCTCCACTTT
TRBV5-1	TRBJ2-1	NA	once	CASSLAVGMGEQFF	TGCGCCAGCAGCTTGGCAGTCGGGATGGGTGAGCAGTTCTTC
TRBV6-1	TRBJ2-3	TRBD2	NA	CASSEGTSGIRTDTQYF	TGTGCCAGCAGTGAAGGGACTAGCGGGATTCGCACAGATACGCAGTATTTT
TRBV4-1	TRBJ1-1	TRBD1	NA	CASSQILGTANTEAFF	TGCGCCAGCAGCCAAATACTTGGGACAGCCAACACTGAAGCTTTCTTT
TRBV10-1	TRBJ2-7	TRBD1	NA	CASSEGTGSYEQYF	TGCGCCAGCAGTGAAGGGACAGGTTCCTACGAGCAGTACTTC
TRBV5-1	TRBJ2-5	TRBD1	NA	CASSWDSQETQYF	TGCGCCAGCAGCTGGGACAGTCAAGAGACCCAGTACTTC
TRBV28	TRBJ1-1	NA	few	CASSQGRGTEAFF	TGTGCCAGCAGTCAGGGGAGGGGGACTGAAGCTTTCTTT
TRBV7-6	TRBJ1-6	NA	once	CASSYPGSPLHF	TGTGCCAGCAGCTACCCGGGTTCACCCCTCCACTTT
TRBV6-5	TRBJ2-7	TRBD1	NA	CATHTGGKGEQYF	TGTGCCACGCATACAGGGGGGAAAGGCGAGCAGTACTTC
TRBV4-1	TRBJ2-7	NA	few	CASSPTTSWEQYF	TGCGCCAGCAGCCCCACGACTAGTTGGGAGCAGTACTTC
TRBV10-2	TRBJ1-5	NA	NA	CASASEFIPDQPQHF	TGCGCCAGCGCCAGCGAGTTCATCCCCGATCAGCCCCAGCATTTT
TRBV30	TRBJ1-6	TRBD1	NA	CAEGARSNSPLHF	TGTGCCGAGGGGGCGCGAAGTAATTCACCCCTCCACTTT
TRBV27	TRBJ2-3	NA	NA	CASGSGTFSTDTQYF	TGTGCCAGCGGGAGCGGTACGTTTAGCACAGATACGCAGTATTTT
TRBV28	TRBJ1-2	TRBD1	few	CAIPAGTGGGWDYGYTF	TGTGCCATCCCTGCCGGGACAGGGGGCGGTTGGGACTATGGCTACACCTTC
TRBV4-1	TRBJ2-5	NA	NA	CASSQVQVQETQYF	TGCGCCAGCAGCCAAGTTCAGGTTCAAGAGACCCAGTACTTC
TRBV7-9	TRBJ2-4	NA	NA	CASSLLRAKNIQYF	TGTGCCAGCAGCTTACTCCGGGCCAAAAACATTCAGTACTTC
TRBV4-1	TRBJ1-1	NA	NA	CASSQEWGVAAEAFF	TGCGCCAGCAGCCAAGAATGGGGGGTGGCTGCTGAAGCTTTCTTT
TRBV6-5	TRBJ2-7	TRBD1	NA	CASSRRQGANEQYF	TGTGCCAGCAGTAGAAGACAGGGGGCGAACGAGCAGTACTTC
TRBV4-2	TRBJ2-1	TRBD2	NA	CASSQRTSGVYNEQFF	TGTGCCAGCAGCCAAAGGACTAGCGGGGTGTACAATGAGCAGTTCTTC
TRBV19	TRBJ1-5	NA	NA	CASRLLGGSNQPQHF	TGTGCCAGTAGGCTCCTGGGGGGGAGCAATCAGCCCCAGCATTTT
TRBV18	TRBJ1-4	NA	NA	CASSQGEHEKLFF	TGTGCCAGCTCACAGGGAGAGCATGAAAAACTGTTTTTT